Each of the 4 T cell receptor beta chains below was sequenced from the same sample in a study of CD8+CD57+ T cells in acquired aplastic anemia (dated by TCRdb to between 2018 and 2020). Flow cytometry had shown CD8+CD57+ cell expansion in the patients selected for sequencing. The sequencer was an Illumina HiSeq 2000. TCR beta VDJ combination and CDR3 sequence profiling used genomic DNA as the template. TCRdb took the public reads, trimmed them with fastp at Q25, ran MiXCR for clone calling and kept in-frame beta chains. Rows matching on CDR3 protein sequence are summarized as one entry with the most common DNA and genes. The table for this sample lists about 180,000 distinct CDR3 sequences; 63% of them were counted only once. The ten largest clonotypes hold 42% of the sample. Source material: sorted CD4+, CD8+, or CD8+CD57+ T cells (not recorded which) from PBMCs. These receptors were collected from a human donor with aplastic anemia.

Comments on this clonotype: A much larger clone sits a single nucleotide away, making a read error possible. A read error is likely, as this CDR3 ends without the conserved phenylalanine or tryptophan. The chain has TRBV25-1 and TRBJ1-5; tentative D call: TRBD1 (5 bases). This CDR3 spans 16 amino acids. CDR1 and CDR2 from the germline V gene are MGHDK and SYGVNS. In DNA, the CDR3 is TGTGCCAGCAGTGAGACAGCGGCGGGGAGCAATCGGCCCCAGCATCTT. It yields the protein CASSETAAGSNRPQHL.

This clonotype was seen repeatedly, ten times or more. This chain uses TRBV9 with TRBJ1-3, with a weak D call TRBD1 (6 bases). V gave up 4 bases and J gave up 0 bases, with 11 bases separating them. The CDR3 runs to 15 residues. The germline gives CDR1 SGDLS, CDR2 YYNGEE. The chain's CDR3 is CASSPGTHSGNTIYF. In nucleotides, the CDR3 is TGTGCCAGCAGCCCCGGGACACACTCTGGAAACACCATATATTTT. Variable domain in full (rest from reference TRBV9 and TRBJ1-3): DSGVTQTPKHLITATGQRVTLRCSPRSGDLSVYWYQQSLDQGLQFLIQYYNGEERAKGNILERFSAQQFPDLHSELNLSSLELGDSALYFCASSPGTHSGNTIYFGEGSWLTVV.

The V gene is TRBV2, the J gene TRBJ1-5, with D unclear. The V gene's germline CDR1 is SNHLY and CDR2 FYNNEI. The V gene lost 8 bases and the J gene lost 6 bases, with 17 bases spanning the gap. The CDR3 spans 14 residues. DNA of the CDR3: TGTGCCAGCTGTTTACGGACTTCGGGTCAGCCCCAGCATTTT. It specifies CASCLRTSGQPQHF.

Here the CDR3 DNA reads TGTGCCAGCAGTTATAGTGAGACTAGCGGAAACTACGAGCAGTACTTC. It translates to CASSYSETSGNYEQYF. J is TRBJ2-7 and V is TRBV2; 9 bases are shared with TRBD2. The ends lost 5 bases at V and 3 bases at J; junction bases unmatched: 11. Germline V gene sequence: CDR1 SNHLY, CDR2 FYNNEI. CDR3 length equals 16 residues.